Here is one TCR beta chain with its context. Its target is not known. Other nucleotide sequences in the sample specify the same CDR3. This sample stems from a study of OX40 agonist ivuxolimab in advanced cancers. Study summary: Patients were treated with intravenous ivuxolimab, dosed at 0.01 to 10 mg/kg and infused every 2 weeks. Study-wide findings and caveats: Clonal expansion among partial responders at 0.1-3.0 mg/kg ranked near the lowest. In the 0.1 to 3.0 mg/kg range, CD4+ and CD8+ blood T cells had expanded clonally by week 6.

Trimming cost V 0 bases and J 3 bases, with 13 bases left between them. The CDR3 extends over 15 amino acids. Germline CDR1 and CDR2: SGHDT and YYEEEE. Samples were taken at baseline and on day 1 of cycles 4 and 7. Produced via immunoSEQ multiplex PCR; TCRdb's table is partial and in-frame only. The sample lists about 75,000 clones; around 87% were seen once. The sequence was obtained from an adult with an advanced solid tumor such as melanoma, head and neck, liver or kidney cancer. This sample comprised CD4+ or CD8+ T cells sorted from blood, obtained in a trial of the OX40 agonist ivuxolimab. This chain links TRBV5-6 with TRBJ2-7; D gene unclear. The DNA of the CDR3 is TGTGCCAGCAGCTTGGCCGGCCAGGTTATCTACGAGCAGTACTTC. This gives the protein CASSLAGQVIYEQYF.